This T cell receptor delta chain was obtained from a study of human gamma delta and Vdelta1 T cells. Study-level results: Delta One T cells were reportedly polyclonal and broadly cytotoxic against acute myeloid leukemia.

The ends lost 7 bases at V and 1 base at J; junction bases unmatched: 31. The CDR3 consists of 24 residues. CDR1 TSWWSYY and CDR2 QGS come from the germline V gene. TCRdb reapplied CATT to the PCR reads. Among fewer than 15,000 delta-chain clones listed, almost 50% were seen once. On this clone: Its antigen is undetermined.

Sequenced sample: Vdelta1 gamma-delta T cells from blood grown in culture (DOT cells). The V call is TRDV1, the J call TRDJ1; 12 bases are a match to TRDD3. The clonotype was recovered from a human donor in good health. CDR3 nucleotide sequence: TGTGCTCTTGTGAAAAGGAATCCTAAGGCCCAAGACTGGGGGATACACAATCCCACCGATAAACTCATCTTT. Translating gives CALVKRNPKAQDWGIHNPTDKLIF.